The entry below describes one T cell receptor beta chain. The target antigen is unknown. These data belong to a study of post-analysis software for immune sequencing data. Findings of the study overall: Significantly lower normalized Chao1 diversity was found in patients with multiple sclerosis relative to controls. Batch-mates among the samples co-clustered strongly by F measure. Patients had higher frequencies than controls of about 5 TRBV segments, including TRBV5-6, TRBV5-1 and TRBV20-1.

Libraries were made from TCR beta cDNA, and they carried unique molecular identifiers. TCRdb reanalysed the PCR reads using MiXCR and keeps one entry per CDR3 protein. In the table there are about half a million distinct CDR3 sequences, over 35% of which are singletons. V dropped 1 base and J dropped 4 bases, with 15 bases sitting between them. The CDR3 contains 16 residues. Germline CDR1 and CDR2: PRHDT and FYEKMQ (reference sequence). The source material was blood. The source of this sequence is a girl aged 10-17 years with multiple sclerosis. The chain employs TRBV13 and TRBJ2-3; D possibly corresponds to TRBD1 (5 bases). The CDR3 is CASSLEGIEDPDTQYF. The CDR3 DNA is TGTGCCAGCAGCTTAGAGGGGATTGAGGACCCAGATACGCAGTATTTT.